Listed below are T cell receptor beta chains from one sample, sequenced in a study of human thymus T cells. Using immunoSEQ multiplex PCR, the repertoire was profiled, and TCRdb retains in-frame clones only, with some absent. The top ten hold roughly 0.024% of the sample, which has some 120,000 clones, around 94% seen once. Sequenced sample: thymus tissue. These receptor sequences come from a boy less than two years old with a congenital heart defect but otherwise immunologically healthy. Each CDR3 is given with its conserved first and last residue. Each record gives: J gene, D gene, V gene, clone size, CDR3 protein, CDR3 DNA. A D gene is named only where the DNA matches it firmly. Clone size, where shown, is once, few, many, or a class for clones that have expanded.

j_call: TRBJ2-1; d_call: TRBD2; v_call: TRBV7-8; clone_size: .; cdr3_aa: CASSWGTSVGEQFF; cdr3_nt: TGTGCCAGCTCCTGGGGGACTAGCGTCGGTGAGCAGTTCTTC
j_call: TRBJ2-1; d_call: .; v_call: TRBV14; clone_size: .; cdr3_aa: CASSQDEEGATYNEQFF; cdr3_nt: TGTGCCAGCAGCCAAGATGAGGAGGGGGCCACCTACAATGAGCAGTTCTTC
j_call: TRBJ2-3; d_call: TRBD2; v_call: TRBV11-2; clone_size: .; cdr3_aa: CASSLGLAGVLVTDTQYF; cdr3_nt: TGTGCCAGCAGCTTAGGGCTAGCGGGGGTCCTGGTCACAGATACGCAGTATTTT
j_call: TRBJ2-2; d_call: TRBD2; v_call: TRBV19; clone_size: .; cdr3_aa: CASSAAGSNTGELFF; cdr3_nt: TGTGCCAGTAGCGCAGCGGGGTCGAACACCGGGGAGCTGTTTTTT
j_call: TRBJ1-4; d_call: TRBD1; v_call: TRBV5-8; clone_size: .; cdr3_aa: CASRRTGGKLFF; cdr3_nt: TGTGCCAGCAGACGCACAGGGGGGAAACTGTTTTTT
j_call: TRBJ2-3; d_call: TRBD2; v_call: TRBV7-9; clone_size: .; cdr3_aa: CASSSICGGSTDTQYF; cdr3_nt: TGTGCCAGCAGCTCCATCTGCGGGGGGAGCACAGATACGCAGTATTTT
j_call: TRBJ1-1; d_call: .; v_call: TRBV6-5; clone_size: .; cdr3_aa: CASTQRANTEAFF; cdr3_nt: TGTGCCAGCACCCAGCGGGCGAACACTGAAGCTTTCTTT
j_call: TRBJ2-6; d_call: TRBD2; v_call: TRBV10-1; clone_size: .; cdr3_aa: CASSESSGVSGANVLTF; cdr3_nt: TGCGCCAGCAGTGAAAGTAGCGGGGTCTCTGGGGCCAACGTCCTGACTTTC
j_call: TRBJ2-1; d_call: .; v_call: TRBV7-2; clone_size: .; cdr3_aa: CASSHDRPSYNEQFF; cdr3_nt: TGTGCCAGCAGCCACGACAGGCCCTCCTACAATGAGCAGTTCTTC
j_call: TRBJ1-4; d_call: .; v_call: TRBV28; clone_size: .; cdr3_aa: CASRHNGKLFF; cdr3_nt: TGTGCCAGCAGGCACAACGGAAAACTGTTTTTT
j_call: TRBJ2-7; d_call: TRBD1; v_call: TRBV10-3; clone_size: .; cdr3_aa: CAISESGRTGDDEQYF; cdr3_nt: TGTGCCATCAGTGAGTCAGGGAGGACAGGGGACGACGAGCAGTACTTC
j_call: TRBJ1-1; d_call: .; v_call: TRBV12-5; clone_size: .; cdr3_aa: CASVMDWMNTEAFF; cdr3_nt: TGTGCTAGTGTCATGGACTGGATGAACACTGAAGCTTTCTTT
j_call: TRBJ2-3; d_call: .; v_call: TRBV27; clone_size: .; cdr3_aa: CASSTGGVWGPDTQYF; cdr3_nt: TGTGCCAGCAGTACAGGGGGGGTGTGGGGCCCAGATACGCAGTATTTT
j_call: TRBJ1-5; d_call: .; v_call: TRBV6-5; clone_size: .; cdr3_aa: CASSYDQGNQPQHF; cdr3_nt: TGTGCCAGCAGTTACGACCAGGGTAATCAGCCCCAGCATTTT
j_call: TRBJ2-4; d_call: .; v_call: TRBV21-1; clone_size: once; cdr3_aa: CASSKNTTVGLAKNIQYF; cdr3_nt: TGTGCCAGCAGCAAAAATACCACGGTCGGACTAGCCAAAAACATTCAGTACTTC
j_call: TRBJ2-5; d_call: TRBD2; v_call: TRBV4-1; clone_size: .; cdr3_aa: CASSSTRGGHETQYF; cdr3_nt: TGCGCCAGCAGCTCTACCCGGGGGGGCCACGAGACCCAGTACTTC
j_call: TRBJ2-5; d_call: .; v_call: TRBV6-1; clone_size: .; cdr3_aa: CASSETGSQETQYF; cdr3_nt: TGTGCCAGCAGTGAGACGGGTTCTCAAGAGACCCAGTACTTC
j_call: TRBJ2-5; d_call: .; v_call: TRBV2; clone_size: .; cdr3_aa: CASKGGNQETQYF; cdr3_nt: TGTGCCAGCAAGGGGGGAAACCAAGAGACCCAGTACTTC
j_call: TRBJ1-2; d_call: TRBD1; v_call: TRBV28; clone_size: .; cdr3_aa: CASSQDRGRDYGYTF; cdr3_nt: TGTGCCAGCAGCCAGGACAGGGGGCGCGACTATGGCTACACCTTC
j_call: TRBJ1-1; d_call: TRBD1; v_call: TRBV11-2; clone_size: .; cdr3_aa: CASSRGGPNTEAFF; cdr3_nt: TGTGCCAGCAGCCGAGGGGGCCCGAACACTGAAGCTTTCTTT
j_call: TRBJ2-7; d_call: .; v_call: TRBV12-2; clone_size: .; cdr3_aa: CASRRGPQGVCEQYF; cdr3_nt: TGTGCAAGTCGCAGGGGGCCACAGGGAGTATGCGAGCAGTACTTC
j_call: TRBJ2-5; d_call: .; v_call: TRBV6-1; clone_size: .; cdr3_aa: CASTRGGGVQYF; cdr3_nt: TGTGCCAGCACCAGGGGGGGAGGGGTCCAGTACTTC
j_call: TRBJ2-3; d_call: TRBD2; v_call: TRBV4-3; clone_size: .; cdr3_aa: CASSQDIVRGGTDTQYF; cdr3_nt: TGCGCCAGCAGCCAAGATATCGTGCGGGGGGGCACAGATACGCAGTATTTT
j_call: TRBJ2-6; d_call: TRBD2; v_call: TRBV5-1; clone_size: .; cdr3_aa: CASSLIPLAGDGANVLTF; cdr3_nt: TGCGCCAGCAGCTTAATCCCGCTAGCGGGGGATGGGGCCAACGTCCTGACTTTC
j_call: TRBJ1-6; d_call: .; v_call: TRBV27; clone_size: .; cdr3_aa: CASSSTDTGLGNSPLHF; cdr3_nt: TGTGCCAGCAGTTCAACTGACACAGGGTTGGGGAATTCACCCCTCCACTTT
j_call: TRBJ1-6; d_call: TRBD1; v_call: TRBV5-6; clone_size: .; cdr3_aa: CASSLDGTGGDSPLHF; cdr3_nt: TGTGCCAGCAGCTTGGATGGAACAGGGGGGGATTCACCCCTCCACTTT
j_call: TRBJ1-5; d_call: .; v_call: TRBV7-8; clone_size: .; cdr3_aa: CASSLASRYNQPQHF; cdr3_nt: TGTGCCAGCAGCTTAGCGAGCAGGTACAATCAGCCCCAGCATTTT
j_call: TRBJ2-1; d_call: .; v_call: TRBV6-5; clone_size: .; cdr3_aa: CASSSVLAHNEQFF; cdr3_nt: TGTGCCAGCAGTTCCGTCCTAGCGCACAATGAGCAGTTCTTC
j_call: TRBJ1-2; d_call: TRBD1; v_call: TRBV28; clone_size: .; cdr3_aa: CASLGRQGSNNYGYTF; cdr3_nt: TGTGCCAGCCTCGGAAGACAGGGGTCAAACAACTATGGCTACACCTTC
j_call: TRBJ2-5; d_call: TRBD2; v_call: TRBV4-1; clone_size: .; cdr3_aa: CASSQDRGLAGVAETQYF; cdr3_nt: TGCGCCAGCAGCCAAGACAGGGGGCTAGCGGGGGTCGCAGAGACCCAGTACTTC
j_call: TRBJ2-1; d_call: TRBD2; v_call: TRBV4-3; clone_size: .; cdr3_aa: CASSGSASGTEQFF; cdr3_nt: TGCGCCAGCAGCGGTTCGGCTAGCGGAACAGAGCAGTTCTTC
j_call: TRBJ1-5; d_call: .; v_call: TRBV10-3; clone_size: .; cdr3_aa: CAISDKVGGNQPQHF; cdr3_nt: TGTGCCATCAGTGATAAGGTCGGGGGCAATCAGCCCCAGCATTTT
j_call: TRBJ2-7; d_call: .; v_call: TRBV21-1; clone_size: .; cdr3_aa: CATPKGAGCYEQYF; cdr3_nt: TGTGCCACCCCAAAGGGGGCGGGTTGCTACGAGCAGTACTTC
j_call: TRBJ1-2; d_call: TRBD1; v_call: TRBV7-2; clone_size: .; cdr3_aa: CASSLVTGGEDGYTF; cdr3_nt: TGTGCCAGCAGCCTAGTGACAGGGGGCGAAGATGGCTACACCTTC
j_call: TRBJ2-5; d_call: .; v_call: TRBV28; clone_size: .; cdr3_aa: CASSPGTPKETQYF; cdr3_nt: TGTGCCAGCAGTCCTGGGACACCAAAAGAGACCCAGTACTTC
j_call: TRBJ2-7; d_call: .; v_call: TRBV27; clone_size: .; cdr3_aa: CASSNTIPGLAYEQYF; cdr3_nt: TGTGCCAGCAGCAATACTATACCGGGCCTGGCCTACGAGCAGTACTTC
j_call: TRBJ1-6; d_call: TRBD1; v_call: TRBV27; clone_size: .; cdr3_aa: CASTQSRGHNSPLHF; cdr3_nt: TGTGCCAGCACCCAAAGCAGGGGGCACAATTCACCCCTCCACTTT
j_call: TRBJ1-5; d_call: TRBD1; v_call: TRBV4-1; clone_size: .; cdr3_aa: CASSPTGGGQPQHF; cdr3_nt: TGCGCCAGCAGCCCGACAGGGGGCGGACAGCCCCAGCATTTT
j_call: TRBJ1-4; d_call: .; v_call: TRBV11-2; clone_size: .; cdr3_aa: CASSSFFATNEKLFF; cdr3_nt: TGTGCCAGCAGCTCTTTCTTTGCAACTAATGAAAAACTGTTTTTT
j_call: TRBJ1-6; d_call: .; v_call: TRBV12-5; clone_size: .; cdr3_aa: CASGPPLGQDFGSPLHF; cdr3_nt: TGTGCTAGTGGGCCTCCTTTGGGGCAGGACTTTGGGTCACCCCTCCACTTT
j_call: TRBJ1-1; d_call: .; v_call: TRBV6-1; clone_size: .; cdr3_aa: CASRPPMWGTEAFF; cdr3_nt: TGTGCCAGCCGGCCACCGATGTGGGGCACTGAAGCTTTCTTT
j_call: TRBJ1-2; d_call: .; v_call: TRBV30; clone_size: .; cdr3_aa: CAWSVGKGANYGYTF; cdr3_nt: TGTGCCTGGAGTGTGGGGAAGGGGGCTAACTATGGCTACACCTTC
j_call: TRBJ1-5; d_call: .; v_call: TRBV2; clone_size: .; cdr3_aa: CASSEAFLGQNNQPQHF; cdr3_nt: TGTGCCAGCAGTGAAGCGTTTCTAGGGCAGAACAATCAGCCCCAGCATTTT
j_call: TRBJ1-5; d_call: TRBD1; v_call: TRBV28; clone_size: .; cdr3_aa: CASRKLARDRGTWQPQHF; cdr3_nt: TGTGCCAGCAGGAAGTTGGCAAGGGACAGGGGAACATGGCAGCCCCAGCATTTT
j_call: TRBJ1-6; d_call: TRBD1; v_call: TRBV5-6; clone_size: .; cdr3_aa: CASSGGTGGSYNSPLHF; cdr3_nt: TGTGCCAGCAGCGGTGGGACAGGGGGCTCCTATAATTCACCCCTCCACTTT
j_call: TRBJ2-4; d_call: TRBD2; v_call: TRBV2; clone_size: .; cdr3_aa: CASSDGRGAKNIQYF; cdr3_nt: TGTGCCAGCAGTGACGGGCGGGGGGCCAAAAACATTCAGTACTTC
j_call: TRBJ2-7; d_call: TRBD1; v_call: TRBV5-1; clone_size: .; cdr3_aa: CASSGGTGGPYEQYF; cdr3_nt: TGCGCCAGCAGCGGGGGGACAGGGGGCCCCTACGAGCAGTACTTC
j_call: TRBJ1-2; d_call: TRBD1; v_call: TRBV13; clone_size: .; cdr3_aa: CASSLAGGHGYTF; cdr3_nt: TGTGCCAGCAGCTTGGCAGGGGGTCATGGCTACACCTTC
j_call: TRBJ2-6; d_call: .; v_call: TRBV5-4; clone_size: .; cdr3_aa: CASSLGDSGANVLTF; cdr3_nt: TGTGCCAGCAGCTTAGGGGACTCTGGGGCCAACGTCCTGACTTTC
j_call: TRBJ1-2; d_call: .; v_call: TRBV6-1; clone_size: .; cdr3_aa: CASSESAQWGLNYGYTF; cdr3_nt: TGTGCCAGCAGTGAATCGGCACAATGGGGCCTTAACTATGGCTACACCTTC
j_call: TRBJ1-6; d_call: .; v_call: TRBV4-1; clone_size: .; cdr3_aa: CASSQELRRVRDRALHF; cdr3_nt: TGCGCCAGCAGCCAAGAGCTCCGGAGAGTGCGGGATAGGGCCCTCCACTTT
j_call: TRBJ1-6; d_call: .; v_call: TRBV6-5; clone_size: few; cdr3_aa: CASSYARSPLHF; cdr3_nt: TGTGCCAGCAGTTACGCGCGGTCACCCCTCCACTTT